A single sample gave rise to the 13 T cell receptor beta chains below, sequenced in a study of shared clonotypes between healthy human individuals (dated by TCRdb to 2018 to 2021). The library was prepared using the immunoSEQ multiplex PCR assay. TCRdb provides this immuneACCESS table in a form limited to in-frame rearrangements. Some clones are lacking; in checked studies, under half of them reflect an unresolved V gene, and why the rest are absent is not known. Here the sample has about 960,000 clones; 76% occur a single time. Over 1.3% of the sample comes from the top ten. The sequenced sample consisted of memory CD4+ T cells sorted from blood. The cell subset or site label for this specimen denotes: CD45RA-negative fraction. The receptor set was obtained from a man between 18 and 35 years old in good health.

J is TRBJ1-1 and V is TRBV30; D is possibly TRBD1 (6 bases). This CDR3 region has 13 residues. The V gene's germline CDR1 is GTSNPN and CDR2 SVGIG (reference sequence). Trimming stripped 2 bases from V and 4 bases from J, with 11 bases between. In nucleotides, the CDR3 is TGTGCCTGGAGTCAGGGGAGCGGCACTGAAGCTTTCTTT. It specifies CAWSQGSGTEAFF. Full variable domain (rest looked up from reference TRBV30 and TRBJ1-1): SQTIHQWPATLVQPVGSPLSLECTVEGTSNPNLYWYRQAAGRGLQLLFYSVGIGQISSEVPQNLSASRPQDRQFILSSKKLLLSDSGFYLCAWSQGSGTEAFFGQGTRLTVV.

This clone turned up a few times. Other nucleotide sequences from this sample produce the same CDR3. The V gene is TRBV29-1, the J gene TRBJ2-2; D is unresolved. CDR3 length equals 11 residues. V dropped 4 bases and J dropped 3 bases, with 3 bases sitting between them. CDR1 SQVTM and CDR2 ANQGSEA come from the germline V gene. The CDR3 nucleotides read TGCAGCGTTGCGGACACCGGGGAGCTGTTTTTT. It yields the protein CSVADTGELFF.

Points on this clone: At one of its ends the junction is not consistent with the germline gene, which may arise from a read error. J is TRBJ2-5 and V is TRBV7-7, with 13 bases that match TRBD2. The V gene's germline CDR1 is SSHAT and CDR2 FNYEAQ (reference sequence). The CDR3 runs to 16 residues. The CDR3 DNA follows: TGTGCTAGCAGCCCCACTAGCGGGGGGGCCTCAGAGACCCAGTACTTC. Protein product: CASSPTSGGASETQYF.

This chain uses TRBV5-1 with TRBJ1-1; tentatively, D is TRBD1 (6 bases). V dropped 4 bases and J dropped 0 bases, with 16 bases sitting between them. Germline assignment: CDR1 SGHRS and CDR2 YFSETQ. The CDR3 covers 16 residues. CDR3 amino acids: CASSLWGDTMNTEAFF. The CDR3 region has the DNA TGCGCCAGCAGCCTATGGGGGGACACCATGAACACTGAAGCTTTCTTT.

This clone has only one observation. The chain couples TRBV11-2 to TRBJ2-1, with D hard to call. Germline V gene lookup returns CDR1 SGHAT and CDR2 FQNNGV. This CDR3 comprises 14 residues. V was shortened by 1 base and J by 9 bases, with 13 bases between the two germline ends. The CDR3 sequence: CASSLAGPLVEQFF. CDR3 nucleotide sequence: TGTGCCAGCAGCTTAGCGGGTCCTCTGGTTGAGCAGTTCTTC.

The V and J genes are TRBV18 and TRBJ1-2, with a tentative D call TRBD1 (6 bases). Germline V gene lookup returns CDR1 KGHSH and CDR2 LQKENI. V was cut by 0 bases and J by 4 bases, with 9 bases left in between. This CDR3 comprises 14 residues. For the CDR3, the DNA is TGTGCCAGCTCACCACCAGGGGGGCCCTATGGCTACACCTTC. Residues: CASSPPGGPYGYTF.

This chain uses TRBV5-1 with TRBJ1-5; D may be TRBD1 (5 bases). This CDR3 has 15 residues. Germline-derived CDR1 and CDR2 are SGHRS and YFSETQ. V was cut by 0 bases and J by 3 bases, with 10 bases left in between. CDR3 nucleotide sequence: TGCGCCAGCAGCTTGGAAGGGGAATCCAATCAGCCCCAGCATTTT. This gives the protein CASSLEGESNQPQHF.

This clone was picked up one time. J is TRBJ1-2 and V is TRBV7-2; weak D call: TRBD1 (6 bases). Germline V lookup: CDR1 SGHTA, CDR2 FQGNSA. The CDR3 length is 13 residues. Trimming removed 4 bases at V and 4 bases at J, with 10 bases between. The CDR3 loop reads CASSSSTGYGYTF. The CDR3 coding sequence is TGTGCCAGCAGCTCCTCGACAGGCTATGGCTACACCTTC.

This rearrangement joins TRBV11-2 to TRBJ2-7; 7 nucleotides match TRBD1. The CDR3 has 15 amino acids. The germline CDR1 and CDR2 sequences are SGHAT and FQNNGV. V lost 1 base to trimming and J lost 7 bases; unmatched junction nucleotides: 10. Written as DNA, the CDR3 is TGTGCCAGCAGCTTAGGGGGCACCACAGGGGTAGAGCAGTACTTC. This gives the protein CASSLGGTTGVEQYF.

This chain links TRBV18 with TRBJ2-3; D is undetermined. The V and J ends lost 9 bases and 1 base respectively, with 14 bases between them. The CDR3 runs 14 residues. CDR1 KGHSH and CDR2 LQKENI come from the germline V gene. The CDR3 DNA follows: TGTGCCAGTCAAACTGAAATCGGCACAGATACGCAGTATTTT. It codes for CASQTEIGTDTQYF.

The gene calls are TRBV4-3 and TRBJ2-7; D might be TRBD2 (7 bases). The germline CDR1 and CDR2 sequences are LGHNA and YSLEER. This CDR3 region has 16 residues. V gave up 4 bases and J gave up 0 bases, with 16 bases separating them. CDR3 DNA sequence: TGCGCCAGCAGCCGAGATAGGGGGGGGAGCTCCTACGAGCAGTACTTC. Encoded protein: CASSRDRGGSSYEQYF.

This clone appeared a single time. Other nucleotide sequences in the sample specify the same CDR3. The V gene is TRBV20-1, the J gene TRBJ2-7; D not certain. V lost 5 bases, J lost 4 bases, and 6 bases lay in between. Germline CDR1 and CDR2: DFQATT and SNEGSKA (reference sequence). The CDR3 is made up of 10 amino acids. The chain's CDR3 is CSASGYEQYF. The CDR3 coding sequence is TGCAGTGCTTCTGGGTACGAGCAGTACTTC.

The chain links TRBV5-7 to TRBJ1-1, with no clear D. TRBV5-7 is labeled an ORF, and its function is uncertain. The V and J ends lost 0 bases and 3 bases respectively, with 6 bases between them. The CDR3 spans 13 residues. The CDR3 here is CASSLVGDTEAFF. As DNA, the CDR3 is TGTGCCAGCAGCTTGGTTGGGGACACTGAAGCTTTCTTT.